Listed here are 25 T cell receptor beta chains from one sample, sequenced in a study of cytomegalovirus exposure and HLA in healthy donors. A multiplex PCR was run with 60 Vbeta primers and 13 Jbeta primers. TCRdb's table, derived via immunoSEQ multiplex PCR, lists solely in-frame clones and lacks some. The sample includes 80,000 to 100,000 clones, 70% to 75% of them seen just once. Input material: PBMCs. The source of these receptors is a man aged 40-50 years in good health and CMV-seronegative.

The chain carries TRBV29-1 and TRBJ2-3, with D tentatively TRBD2 (7 bases). Germline V gene sequence: CDR1 SQVTM, CDR2 ANQGSEA. The CDR3 consists of 19 residues. V was cut by 4 bases and J by 2 bases, with 28 bases left in between. CDR3 bases: TGCAGCGTTGTTGGTATAGCCGGGGGGCAACCAGACGCCACAGATACGCAGTATTTT. Translating gives CSVVGIAGGQPDATDTQYF.

This rearrangement joins TRBV9 to TRBJ2-3, with 11 bases that match TRBD2. From germline, CDR1 is SGDLS and CDR2 YYNGEE. This CDR3 spans 18 amino acids. V lost 0 bases to trimming and J lost 2 bases; unmatched junction nucleotides: 8. As DNA, the CDR3 is TGTGCCAGCAGCGTAGCGTCCCTAGCGGGGGGCTACACAGATACGCAGTATTTT. It encodes CASSVASLAGGYTDTQYF.

The J gene is TRBJ2-7, the V gene TRBV7-8; 8 nucleotides line up with TRBD1. This CDR3 is built from 16 residues. Germline V gene lookup returns CDR1 SGHVS and CDR2 FQNEAQ. V was pared by 3 bases and J by 3 bases, with 10 bases of the junction left unmatched. The CDR3 DNA sequence: TGTGCCAGCAGCTTCTATCGAACGGGGACAGGCTACGAGCAGTACTTC. Protein: CASSFYRTGTGYEQYF.

This clone was seen more than once but under ten times. The chain recombines TRBV29-1 with TRBJ2-3, with 9 bases lining up with TRBD2. V shed 7 bases, J shed 4 bases, and the junction held 15 bases outside the gene matches. This CDR3 has 16 amino acids. CDR1 and CDR2 from the germline V gene are SQVTM and ANQGSEA. DNA of the CDR3: TGCAGCGCCTGCGGCGGGGGGGCTTATGGAGCAGATACGCAGTATTTT. Its translation is CSACGGGAYGADTQYF.

This clone was counted between two and nine times. This sequence joins TRBV4-3 and TRBJ1-4, with 8 bases lining up with TRBD1. The ends lost 1 base at V and 8 bases at J; junction bases unmatched: 9. The CDR3 is made up of 16 amino acids. CDR1 and CDR2 (germline): LGHNA, YSLEER. CDR3 region: CASSQVPPGQAEKLFF. The CDR3 DNA is TGCGCCAGCAGCCAAGTTCCCCCGGGACAGGCCGAAAAACTGTTTTTT.

The chain combines TRBV28 with TRBJ1-1; D ambiguous. The CDR3 covers 11 residues. Trimming shortened V by 2 bases and J by 7 bases, and 5 bases separated the two germline ends. Germline CDR1 MDHEN, CDR2 SYDVKM. CDR3 sequence reads: CASSLRVEAFF. CDR3 nucleotide sequence: TGTGCCAGCAGTTTAAGAGTTGAAGCTTTCTTT. Filled out from reference TRBV28 and TRBJ1-1, the complete variable domain reads DVKVTQSSRYLVKRTGEKVFLECVQDMDHENMFWYRQDPGLGLRLIYFSYDVKMKEKGDIPEGYSVSREKKERFSLILESASTNQTSMYLCASSLRVEAFFGQGTRLTVV.

The rearrangement links TRBV5-1 to TRBJ2-7, with 11 bases lining up with TRBD2. V was pared by 4 bases and J by 2 bases, with 5 bases of the junction left unmatched. Germline CDR1 and CDR2: SGHRS and YFSETQ. The CDR3 is 15 amino acids. DNA of the CDR3: TGCGCCAGCAGCGTACTAGCGGGGGACCCCTACGAGCAGTACTTC. This codes for CASSVLAGDPYEQYF.

The chain has TRBV13 and TRBJ2-7, with no clear D. The CDR3 length is 13 residues. CDR1 PRHDT and CDR2 FYEKMQ come from the germline V gene (reference sequence). Deletions cut 4 bases from V and 6 bases from J, with 13 bases between. The CDR3 loop reads CASSSGSIREQYF. CDR3 nucleotides: TGTGCCAGCAGCTCCGGTTCCATCCGCGAGCAGTACTTC.

The rearrangement links TRBV4-2 to TRBJ2-7, with a tentative D call TRBD2 (5 bases). Germline CDR1 is LGHNA and CDR2 is YNFKEQ. The CDR3 spans 16 residues. The V and J ends lost 3 bases and 2 bases respectively, with 17 bases between them. The CDR3 region has the DNA TGTGCCAGCAGCCATAAGTCCTCGGACTCCCCCTACGAGCAGTACTTC. Translation gives CASSHKSSDSPYEQYF.

This clone was observed once. This chain's CDR3 is CASSDSKRSTDTQYF. The CDR3 DNA reads as TGTGCCAGCAGTGACTCAAAGCGTAGCACAGATACGCAGTATTTT. This rearrangement joins TRBV6-4 to TRBJ2-3; no reliable D call. The germline V gene has CDR1 MRHNA and CDR2 SNTAGT. This CDR3 is built from 15 residues. Trimming pared 0 bases from V and 0 bases from J, leaving 7 bases between.

The J gene is TRBJ1-6, the V gene TRBV7-6; D remains unclear. The germline V and J ends were trimmed by 1 base and 7 bases, with 8 bases remaining between them. Germline assignment: CDR1 SGHVS and CDR2 FNYEAQ. This CDR3 is 14 amino acids long. This CDR3 reads CASSLEGGNSPLHF. The CDR3 DNA follows: TGTGCCAGCAGCTTAGAAGGAGGAAATTCACCCCTCCACTTT.

Details on this clone: This CDR3 is also generated by other DNA sequences in the sample. The chain couples TRBV5-1 to TRBJ2-3, with 7 bases fitting TRBD2. This CDR3 comprises 15 residues. Unmatched junction bases numbered 1, after V lost 0 bases and J lost 0 bases. Germline loops: CDR1 SGHRS, CDR2 YFSETQ. CDR3 DNA sequence: TGCGCCAGCAGCTTGGCTAGCGGAAGCACAGATACGCAGTATTTT. Its translation: CASSLASGSTDTQYF.

This sequence joins TRBV23-1 and TRBJ2-7; D possibly corresponds to TRBD1 (5 bases). TRBV23-1 is filed as an ORF, its function uncertain. Trimming pared 0 bases from V and 6 bases from J, leaving 18 bases between. The CDR3 extends over 16 amino acids. CDR3 nucleotides: TGCGCCAGCAGTCAATCGAAGGGGTCAACGTACGTCGAGCAGTACTTC. It codes for CASSQSKGSTYVEQYF.

This chain connects TRBV2 to TRBJ2-1, with 9 bases fitting TRBD1. This CDR3 is built from 16 residues. V gave up 5 bases and J gave up 0 bases; unmatched junction bases: 5. Per germline, CDR1 SNHLY and CDR2 FYNNEI. The chain's CDR3 is CASSKRQGGSYNEQFF. CDR3 in DNA: TGTGCCAGCAGTAAACGACAGGGGGGCTCCTACAATGAGCAGTTCTTC. The complete variable domain, with remaining parts taken from reference TRBV2 and TRBJ2-1, reads EPEVTQTPSHQVTQMGQEVILRCVPISNHLYFYWYRQILGQKVEFLVSFYNNEISEKSEIFDDQFSVERPDGSNFTLKIRSTKLEDSAMYFCASSKRQGGSYNEQFFGPGTRLTVL.

V is TRBV27 and J is TRBJ1-1; D remains unclear. CDR3 length: 14 residues. V was shortened by 3 bases and J by 1 base, with 9 bases between the two germline ends. Germline loops: CDR1 MNHEY, CDR2 SMNVEV (reference sequence). The CDR3 DNA reads TGTGCCAGCAGTTTCATCCGGGGGAACACTGAAGCTTTCTTT. It codes for CASSFIRGNTEAFF.

The rearrangement uses TRBV5-1 and TRBJ2-1, with D perhaps TRBD2 (5 bases). Germline CDR1 SGHRS, CDR2 YFSETQ. The V end lost 4 bases, the J end lost 6 bases, and 11 bases lay between the germline ends. The CDR3 loop spans 13 amino acids. CDR3 sequence reads: CASSLDGVNEQFF. DNA of the CDR3: TGCGCCAGCAGCCTGGACGGGGTCAATGAGCAGTTCTTC.

CDR3 residues: CASSPSVYNEQFF. In nucleotides, the CDR3 is TGTGCCAGCTCACCATCGGTTTACAATGAGCAGTTCTTC. V usage is TRBV18 and J usage is TRBJ2-1; D unresolved. The CDR3 runs to 13 residues. V was pared by 2 bases and J by 4 bases, with 6 bases between. From germline, CDR1 is KGHSH and CDR2 LQKENI.

This clone occurred a few times. The V and J genes are TRBV7-9 and TRBJ2-7; D unclear. The V end was cut by 5 bases, the J end by 2 bases, with 22 bases between. This CDR3 has 17 amino acids. CDR1 is SEHNR, CDR2 FQNEAQ, per germline (reference sequence). The CDR3 loop is CASSPPAVGRYTYEQYF. The CDR3 DNA follows: TGTGCCAGCAGCCCTCCTGCCGTGGGCAGGTACACCTACGAGCAGTACTTC.

V is TRBV2 and J is TRBJ2-1; 14 bases line up with TRBD2. Germline V gene sequence: CDR1 SNHLY, CDR2 FYNNEI. This CDR3 is 14 amino acids long. After removal of 6 bases from V and 6 bases from J, the junction contained 1 base not matched to a gene. The CDR3, as DNA: TGTGCCAGCAGAGGGACTAGCGGGGGCAATGAGCAGTTCTTC. It specifies CASRGTSGGNEQFF.

The rearrangement joins TRBV7-8 to TRBJ2-5; 13 bases agree with TRBD2. Germline V gives CDR1 SGHVS, CDR2 FQNEAQ. This CDR3 has 18 residues. Unmatched junction bases numbered 7, after V lost 1 base and J lost 2 bases. CDR3 DNA: TGTGCCAGCAGCTTAGTGACTAGCGGGGGGATAGGACAAGAGACCCAGTACTTC. Translating gives CASSLVTSGGIGQETQYF.

This chain links TRBV4-1 with TRBJ2-7, with 9 bases fitting TRBD1. The CDR3 length is 15 residues. Germline CDR1 and CDR2: MGHRA and YSYEKL. V was pared by 4 bases and J by 3 bases, with 7 bases of the junction left unmatched. The CDR3 is CASSPGDRDLYEQYF. The DNA of the CDR3 is TGCGCCAGCAGCCCCGGGGACAGGGACCTCTACGAGCAGTACTTC.

The rearrangement uses TRBV11-2 and TRBJ1-6; D unresolved. Germline CDR1 reads SGHAT; CDR2 reads FQNNGV. CDR3 size: 19 residues. V lost 1 base and J lost 3, with 19 bases in between. The CDR3 is CASSLGQVKTIGYNSPLHF. For the CDR3, the DNA is TGTGCCAGCAGCTTAGGACAAGTAAAAACGATTGGCTATAATTCACCCCTCCACTTT.

The chain carries TRBV18 and TRBJ1-4; D remains ambiguous. V was trimmed by 1 base and J by 0 bases, leaving 6 bases between them. This CDR3 has 15 amino acids. Germline-derived CDR1 and CDR2 are KGHSH and LQKENI. The CDR3 nucleotides read TGTGCCAGCTCACCACACACCCCAACTAATGAAAAACTGTTTTTT. Residues: CASSPHTPTNEKLFF. The whole variable domain, filled in from reference TRBV18 and TRBJ1-4, reads NAGVMQNPRHLVRRRGQEARLRCSPMKGHSHVYWYRQLPEEGLKFMVYLQKENIIDESGMPKERFSAEFPKEGPSILRIQQVVRGDSAAYFCASSPHTPTNEKLFFGSGTQLSVL.

On this clone: Other nucleotide sequences from this sample produce the same CDR3. The gene calls are TRBV2 and TRBJ2-3, with 12 bases aligning to TRBD2. CDR1 is SNHLY, CDR2 FYNNEI, per germline. CDR3 length equals 14 residues. J gave up 2 bases and V 8 bases, and 2 bases lay outside the gene matches. CDR3 sequence: CASGLAGITDTQYF. The CDR3 nucleotides read TGTGCCAGCGGACTAGCGGGGATCACAGATACGCAGTATTTT.

The rearrangement joins TRBV28 to TRBJ2-1; 9 bases align to TRBD2. Unmatched junction bases numbered 4, after V lost 4 bases and J lost 3 bases. The CDR3 spans 15 residues. CDR1 MDHEN and CDR2 SYDVKM come from the germline V gene. The CDR3 here is CASSSSGGNYNEQFF. The CDR3 nucleotides read TGTGCCAGCAGTTCGAGCGGGGGGAACTACAATGAGCAGTTCTTC. Complete variable domain (other parts from reference TRBV28 and TRBJ2-1): DVKVTQSSRYLVKRTGEKVFLECVQDMDHENMFWYRQDPGLGLRLIYFSYDVKMKEKGDIPEGYSVSREKKERFSLILESASTNQTSMYLCASSSSGGNYNEQFFGPGTRLTVL.